The 7 T cell receptor beta chains below were found in one sample sequenced in a study of blood T cell repertoires in COVID-19. Repertoires were generated with immunoSEQ multiplex PCR, while TCRdb's copy carries only in-frame clones and drops some. The sample records some 250,000 clones, approximately 80% being singletons. Material: peripheral blood. All receptors derive from a man aged 35 to 55 with acute or convalescent COVID-19.

This sequence joins TRBV27 and TRBJ1-5; 9 nucleotides agree with TRBD1. In germline, CDR1 is MNHEY, CDR2 SMNVEV (reference sequence). The CDR3 extends over 17 amino acids. The trim removed 0 bases at V and 7 bases at J, leaving 10 bases unmatched. The CDR3 protein is CASSLSGGQGSRQPQHF. The CDR3, as DNA: TGTGCCAGCAGTTTATCGGGGGGACAGGGCTCCCGCCAGCCCCAGCATTTT.

The V gene is TRBV19, the J gene TRBJ2-1; D possibly corresponds to TRBD1 (6 bases). The germline V gene encodes CDR1 LNHDA and CDR2 SQIVND (reference sequence). The CDR3 is 15 amino acids. With 5 bases removed from V and 6 bases from J, the gap between germline ends came to 17 bases. Here the CDR3 reads CASSPDRRYRNEQFF. CDR3 DNA sequence: TGTGCCAGTAGTCCCGACAGGCGGTACCGCAATGAGCAGTTCTTC.

The chain is built from TRBV27 and TRBJ1-5; 7 nucleotides agree with TRBD1. Germline lookup yields CDR1 MNHEY and CDR2 SMNVEV (reference sequence). The CDR3 totals 13 residues. Germline trimming cut 2 bases from V and 5 bases from J; bases unmatched to any gene: 0. The CDR3 sequence is CASSLQGDQPQHF. The CDR3 nucleotides are TGTGCCAGCAGTTTACAGGGGGATCAGCCCCAGCATTTT.

This chain links TRBV10-1 with TRBJ2-1; D is possibly TRBD1 (7 bases). Germline V gene lookup returns CDR1 WNHNN and CDR2 SYGVQD (reference sequence). This CDR3 region has 16 residues. The V gene lost 6 bases and the J gene lost 8 bases, with 23 bases spanning the gap. CDR3 region: CASSPGSLGGGDEQFF. The CDR3 DNA is TGCGCCAGCAGCCCCGGGAGTCTAGGAGGGGGCGATGAGCAGTTCTTC.

The chain recombines TRBV19 with TRBJ2-1; a possible D gene is TRBD2 (6 bases). CDR1 is LNHDA and CDR2 is SQIVND in the germline V gene (reference sequence). CDR3 length equals 16 residues. With 6 bases removed from V and 0 bases from J, the gap between germline ends came to 15 bases. The chain's CDR3 is CASRITRGSSYNEQFF. Written as DNA, the CDR3 is TGTGCCAGTAGAATTACCCGGGGGAGCTCCTACAATGAGCAGTTCTTC.

The V gene is TRBV19, the J gene TRBJ1-3; 8 bases are shared with TRBD1. In germline, CDR1 is LNHDA, CDR2 SQIVND (reference sequence). This CDR3 has 15 amino acids. V lost 4 bases and J lost 8; bases outside the gene matches: 10. CDR3 coding DNA: TGTGCCAGTAGTACGACAGGGGCAGGGGCGGACACCATATATTTT. This gives the protein CASSTTGAGADTIYF.

The J gene is TRBJ1-5, the V gene TRBV19; no reliable D call. Germline loops: CDR1 LNHDA, CDR2 SQIVND (reference sequence). CDR3 length: 14 residues. Trimming took 10 bases from V and 0 from J, leaving 13 bases between them. The chain's CDR3 is CATGGLYSNQPQHF. The CDR3, as DNA: TGTGCCACAGGTGGGCTTTATAGCAATCAGCCCCAGCATTTT.